This TCR beta chain comes out of a study of T cells after yellow fever vaccination. Study-wide background: Where fractions had low cell numbers, libraries were prepared from them with the SMART-Seq v4 Ultra Low Input RNA kit.

The CDR3 covers 13 residues. The J segment lost 7 bases and the V segment lost 7 bases, leaving 3 bases of the junction unmatched. CDR1 and CDR2 from the germline V gene are MDHEN and SYDVKM. Only a few counts were recorded for this clonotype. It was through 5'RACE template switching that TCR cDNA was made, with a universal primer site and UMIs added. TCRdb reprocessed the 5' RACE reads with MiXCR, giving one entry per CDR3 protein. This table has 450,000 to 650,000 distinct CDR3 sequences, 13% appearing once. The receptor comes from a man in his thirties or forties who received the YFV17D yellow fever vaccine. The specimen comprised PBMCs, sampled on the day of the yellow fever booster vaccination. The chain is built from TRBV28 and TRBJ1-4; 10 bases match TRBD1. CDR3 residues: CASNRDRGEKLFF. The CDR3 nucleotides read TGTGCCAGCAACCGGGACAGGGGTGAAAAACTGTTTTTT. Full variable domain (missing parts from reference TRBV28 and TRBJ1-4): DVKVTQSSRYLVKRTGEKVFLECVQDMDHENMFWYRQDPGLGLRLIYFSYDVKMKEKGDIPEGYSVSREKKERFSLILESASTNQTSMYLCASNRDRGEKLFFGSGTQLSVL.